Listed below are T cell receptor beta chains from one sample, sequenced in a study of T-cell memory formation after mild COVID-19. MiXCR, applied by TCRdb to the 5' RACE reads, yields one record per CDR3 protein. The top ten hold 22% of the sample, which has roughly 280,000 distinct CDR3 sequences, 8% to 9% seen once. The sequenced material came from PBMCs or a T cell subset sorted from them (not recorded which). The source is a man aged 18 to 29 who had mild COVID-19 (a few samples of this study predate the infection). Cell type and time point are not known. The CDR3 runs from the conserved cysteine through the conserved F or W. D genes are given only for firm matches. Only some rows state a clone size, as once, few, many or a class for expanded clones.

TRBV4-2,TRBJ2-7,TRBD2,many,CASSNPGLGGREQYF,TGTGCCAGCAGCAACCCGGGACTAGGGGGTCGGGAGCAGTACTTC
TRBV12-3/TRBV12-4,TRBJ1-5,TRBD1,-,CASSIWTGVNQPQHF,TGTGCCAGCAGTATCTGGACAGGGGTTAATCAGCCCCAGCATTTT
TRBV5-1,TRBJ1-1,TRBD1,-,CASSIDRGNAFF,TGCGCCAGCAGCATTGACAGGGGTAACGCTTTCTTT
TRBV24-1,TRBJ1-5,-,many,CATSDEGLQPQHF,TGTGCCACCAGTGATGAGGGGCTTCAGCCCCAGCATTTT
TRBV10-3,TRBJ2-3,TRBD1,-,CAISPPQGAPDTQYF,TGTGCCATCAGCCCCCCCCAGGGGGCCCCAGATACGCAGTATTTT
TRBV28,TRBJ1-3,-,-,CASNEGNAGNTIYF,TGTGCCAGCAATGAGGGGAACGCTGGAAACACCATATATTTT
TRBV7-6,TRBJ1-1,-,few,CASSPSGPTEAFF,TGTGCCAGCAGCCCATCCGGGCCGACTGAAGCTTTCTTT
TRBV11-2,TRBJ1-4,-,-,CASSPSGLGEKLFF,TGTGCCAGCAGCCCATCGGGGCTGGGGGAAAAACTGTTTTTT
TRBV5-6,TRBJ2-3,TRBD2,few,CASSPRLAGAMDTQYF,TGTGCCAGCAGCCCAAGACTAGCGGGGGCCATGGATACGCAGTATTTT
TRBV11-2,TRBJ2-5,-,-,CASSPIGLGETQYF,TGTGCCAGCAGCCCCATCGGCCTGGGGGAGACCCAGTACTTC
TRBV14,TRBJ2-1,TRBD1,many,CASSRQGNEQFF,TGTGCCAGCAGTCGACAGGGGAATGAGCAGTTCTTC
TRBV6-5,TRBJ2-7,TRBD1,few,CASSHGGQGYEQYF,TGTGCCAGCAGTCACGGGGGACAGGGCTACGAGCAGTACTTC
TRBV10-3,TRBJ1-5,-,-,CAISEPSVGNSAAKVNQPQHF,TGTGCCATCAGTGAGCCAAGCGTGGGGAACAGTGCGGCCAAGGTTAATCAGCCCCAGCATTTT
TRBV4-3,TRBJ1-1,-,-,CASSQDSTNTEAFF,TGCGCCAGCAGCCAAGATTCCACGAACACTGAAGCTTTCTTT
TRBV7-2,TRBJ2-7,-,-,CASSLDPSPYEQYF,TGTGCCAGCAGCTTAGATCCCAGTCCCTACGAGCAGTACTTC
TRBV6-2/TRBV6-3,TRBJ1-5,-,few,CASMGGAVSNQPQHF,TGTGCCAGCATGGGGGGGGCTGTGAGCAATCAGCCCCAGCATTTT
TRBV4-2,TRBJ2-7,-,many,CASSHAGKPYEQYF,TGTGCCAGCAGTCACGCAGGGAAACCCTACGAGCAGTACTTC
TRBV3-1,TRBJ1-1,-,few,CASSQDWVGANTEAFF,TGTGCCAGCAGCCAAGATTGGGTAGGGGCCAACACTGAAGCTTTCTTT
TRBV3-1,TRBJ2-3,-,few,CASSQSRRYRVGTDTQYF,TGTGCCAGCAGCCAATCCCGACGGTACAGGGTGGGGACAGATACGCAGTATTTT
TRBV6-1,TRBJ1-2,-,few,CASSTILNYGYTF,TGTGCCAGCAGTACCATTCTTAACTATGGCTACACCTTC
TRBV19,TRBJ1-2,-,-,CASSILPRRFNYGYTF,TGTGCCAGTAGTATACTACCTCGACGGTTTAACTATGGCTACACCTTC
TRBV27,TRBJ2-6,-,many,CASSLGAGSGANVLTF,TGTGCCAGCAGTTTGGGCGCGGGCTCTGGGGCCAACGTCCTGACTTTC
TRBV5-1,TRBJ2-3,TRBD2,few,CASSSEAGGTDTQYF,TGCGCCAGCAGCTCGGAGGCGGGAGGCACAGATACGCAGTATTTT
TRBV6-2/TRBV6-3,TRBJ2-3,TRBD2,-,CASSRLLAGVTDTQYF,TGTGCCAGCAGTCGCCTGCTAGCGGGGGTTACAGATACGCAGTATTTT
TRBV5-1,TRBJ2-1,TRBD2,many,CASSPTSGGAETFF,TGCGCCAGCAGCCCGACTAGCGGGGGGGCCGAAACGTTCTTC
TRBV7-9,TRBJ2-2,TRBD1,many,CASSPDRRNTGELFF,TGTGCCAGCAGCCCGGACAGGCGCAACACCGGGGAGCTGTTTTTT
TRBV7-9,TRBJ2-2,-,many,CASSHRVPTGELFF,TGTGCCAGCAGCCACCGGGTCCCCACCGGGGAGCTGTTTTTT
TRBV4-2,TRBJ2-2,TRBD1,few,CASSLATGAGELFF,TGTGCCAGCAGCTTGGCGACAGGGGCCGGGGAGCTGTTTTTT
TRBV24-1,TRBJ2-1,TRBD1,-,CATSGGTGEDNEQFF,TGTGCCACCAGTGGCGGGACAGGGGAAGACAATGAGCAGTTCTTC